Listed below are T cell receptor beta chains from one sample, sequenced in a study of T cell responses to AZD1222 COVID-19 vaccine. Sequenced by immunoSEQ multiplex PCR; TCRdb stores in-frame clones only, minus some. The sample comprises fewer than 180,000 clones, 92% of which are singletons, and approximately 3.6% rests with the top ten. Here the sequenced sample was peripheral blood, taken 28 days after the second AZD1222 dose. These receptors were collected from an adult who received the AZD1222 COVID-19 vaccine. Both conserved end residues are part of each CDR3. The D gene is left open where the match is weak. Clone size is not always given. Where it is, it says once, few, many or a class for expanded clones.

clone_size: -
cdr3_length: 14
j_call: TRBJ2-7
d_call: -
v_call: TRBV4-3
cdr3_aa: CASSQGRQTYEQYF
cdr3_nt: TGCGCCAGCAGCCAAGGTCGACAGACCTACGAGCAGTACTTC

clone_size: -
cdr3_length: 13
j_call: TRBJ1-1
d_call: -
v_call: TRBV29-1
cdr3_aa: CSWVEGLGTEAFF
cdr3_nt: TGCAGCTGGGTGGAGGGGCTGGGCACTGAAGCTTTCTTT

clone_size: -
cdr3_length: 15
j_call: TRBJ1-4
d_call: TRBD1
v_call: TRBV7-2
cdr3_aa: CASSLAGTGEEKLFF
cdr3_nt: TGTGCCAGCAGCTTGGCCGGGACAGGGGAAGAAAAACTGTTTTTT

clone_size: -
cdr3_length: 18
j_call: TRBJ1-2
d_call: -
v_call: TRBV10-3
cdr3_aa: CAISGSGQSSTPSYGYTF
cdr3_nt: TGTGCCATCAGTGGCTCAGGGCAGTCTTCAACCCCTTCCTATGGCTACACCTTC

clone_size: -
cdr3_length: 18
j_call: TRBJ2-3
d_call: TRBD2
v_call: TRBV3-1/TRBV3-2
cdr3_aa: CASSQEGGSGTSTDTQYF
cdr3_nt: TGTGCCAGCAGCCAAGAGGGGGGTAGCGGGACGAGCACAGATACGCAGTATTTT

clone_size: -
cdr3_length: 14
j_call: TRBJ1-1
d_call: -
v_call: TRBV7-9
cdr3_aa: CASSDGGKNTEAFF
cdr3_nt: TGTGCCAGCAGCGACGGGGGGAAGAACACTGAAGCTTTCTTT

clone_size: -
cdr3_length: 16
j_call: TRBJ1-3
d_call: TRBD1
v_call: TRBV11-3
cdr3_aa: CASSITTGEFGNTIYF
cdr3_nt: TGTGCCAGCAGCATAACGACAGGGGAGTTTGGAAACACCATATATTTT

clone_size: -
cdr3_length: 13
j_call: TRBJ2-7
d_call: -
v_call: TRBV19
cdr3_aa: CASSMVQGPEQYF
cdr3_nt: TGTGCCAGTAGTATGGTTCAGGGTCCCGAGCAGTACTTC

clone_size: -
cdr3_length: 14
j_call: TRBJ1-2
d_call: -
v_call: TRBV10-3
cdr3_aa: CAITVEGVNYGYTF
cdr3_nt: TGTGCCATCACCGTGGAGGGGGTGAACTATGGCTACACCTTC

clone_size: -
cdr3_length: 14
j_call: TRBJ2-7
d_call: -
v_call: TRBV2
cdr3_aa: CASRPPGGQYEQYF
cdr3_nt: TGTGCCAGCAGGCCCCCGGGAGGACAGTACGAGCAGTACTTC

clone_size: -
cdr3_length: 14
j_call: TRBJ1-3
d_call: -
v_call: TRBV19
cdr3_aa: CASGVGTTGNTIYF
cdr3_nt: TGTGCCAGTGGGGTTGGGACGACGGGAAACACCATATATTTT

clone_size: few
cdr3_length: 12
j_call: TRBJ2-7
d_call: -
v_call: TRBV5-1
cdr3_aa: CASSLDGYEQYF
cdr3_nt: TGCGCCAGCAGCTTGGATGGTTACGAGCAGTACTTC

clone_size: -
cdr3_length: 15
j_call: TRBJ2-2
d_call: -
v_call: TRBV6-1
cdr3_aa: CASSEEGKNTGELFF
cdr3_nt: TGTGCCAGCAGTGAAGAGGGAAAGAACACCGGGGAGCTGTTTTTT

clone_size: -
cdr3_length: 14
j_call: TRBJ2-7
d_call: -
v_call: TRBV5-6
cdr3_aa: CASSSGGPSYEQYF
cdr3_nt: TGTGCCAGCAGCTCCGGCGGACCCTCCTACGAGCAGTACTTC

clone_size: -
cdr3_length: 16
j_call: TRBJ2-7
d_call: TRBD1
v_call: TRBV15
cdr3_aa: CATSREWTGSSYEQYF
cdr3_nt: TGTGCCACCAGCAGAGAGTGGACAGGATCTTCCTACGAGCAGTACTTC

clone_size: -
cdr3_length: 13
j_call: TRBJ1-4
d_call: TRBD1
v_call: TRBV6-2/TRBV6-3
cdr3_aa: CASSLQGDWTTFF
cdr3_nt: TGTGCCAGCAGTCTACAGGGGGATTGGACCACGTTTTTT

clone_size: -
cdr3_length: 13
j_call: TRBJ2-7
d_call: -
v_call: TRBV7-3
cdr3_aa: CASSLMQSYEQYF
cdr3_nt: TGTGCCAGCAGCTTAATGCAGTCCTACGAGCAGTACTTC

clone_size: few
cdr3_length: 13
j_call: TRBJ2-7
d_call: -
v_call: TRBV6-5
cdr3_aa: CASSPMRGNEQYF
cdr3_nt: TGTGCCAGCAGCCCGATGAGGGGGAACGAGCAGTACTTC

clone_size: once
cdr3_length: 13
j_call: TRBJ2-7
d_call: -
v_call: TRBV6-5
cdr3_aa: CASSYNLRDEQYF
cdr3_nt: TGTGCCAGCAGTTACAACTTGAGGGACGAGCAGTACTTC

clone_size: -
cdr3_length: 11
j_call: TRBJ2-7
d_call: TRBD1
v_call: TRBV3-1/TRBV3-2
cdr3_aa: CASSRTGPTDF
cdr3_nt: TGTGCCAGCAGCCGGACAGGACCCACGGACTTC

clone_size: -
cdr3_length: 17
j_call: TRBJ2-7
d_call: -
v_call: TRBV6-2/TRBV6-3
cdr3_aa: CASSYSSGGRESYEQYF
cdr3_nt: TGTGCCAGCAGTTACTCGTCCGGGGGGCGAGAATCCTACGAGCAGTACTTC

clone_size: -
cdr3_length: 17
j_call: TRBJ2-5
d_call: TRBD2
v_call: TRBV7-9
cdr3_aa: CASSPGTSGLYQETQYF
cdr3_nt: TGTGCCAGCAGCCCGGGGACTAGCGGACTGTACCAAGAGACCCAGTACTTC

clone_size: once
cdr3_length: 14
j_call: TRBJ1-2
d_call: -
v_call: TRBV9
cdr3_aa: CASSVGVGDYGYTF
cdr3_nt: TGTGCCAGCAGCGTCGGGGTGGGAGACTATGGCTACACCTTC

clone_size: -
cdr3_length: 18
j_call: TRBJ2-7
d_call: TRBD2
v_call: TRBV2
cdr3_aa: CASGPLTGLAGARGEQYF
cdr3_nt: TGTGCCAGCGGCCCTCTTACGGGACTAGCGGGAGCTCGGGGTGAGCAGTACTTC

clone_size: -
cdr3_length: 15
j_call: TRBJ2-3
d_call: TRBD2
v_call: TRBV30
cdr3_aa: CAWTPGAGVGDTQYF
cdr3_nt: TGTGCCTGGACACCCGGGGCGGGAGTCGGGGATACGCAGTATTTT

clone_size: few
cdr3_length: 13
j_call: TRBJ2-7
d_call: -
v_call: TRBV9
cdr3_aa: CASSVDATYEQYF
cdr3_nt: TGTGCCAGCAGCGTAGACGCAACCTACGAGCAGTACTTC

clone_size: few
cdr3_length: 14
j_call: TRBJ1-5
d_call: -
v_call: TRBV28
cdr3_aa: CASSIGRSNQPQHF
cdr3_nt: TGTGCCAGCAGTATAGGCAGAAGCAATCAGCCCCAGCATTTT

clone_size: -
cdr3_length: 16
j_call: TRBJ2-2
d_call: TRBD2
v_call: TRBV7-3
cdr3_aa: CASSSPGLAGHRELFF
cdr3_nt: TGTGCCAGCAGCTCCCCGGGACTAGCGGGACACAGGGAGCTGTTTTTT

clone_size: -
cdr3_length: 17
j_call: TRBJ2-2
d_call: TRBD2
v_call: TRBV6-1
cdr3_aa: CASREKGLAQYPGELFF
cdr3_nt: TGTGCCAGCAGGGAAAAGGGACTAGCACAATACCCCGGGGAGCTGTTTTTT

clone_size: -
cdr3_length: 13
j_call: TRBJ1-5
d_call: -
v_call: TRBV3-1/TRBV3-2
cdr3_aa: CASSQGSGQPQHF
cdr3_nt: TGTGCCAGCAGCCAAGGAAGCGGTCAGCCCCAGCATTTT

clone_size: -
cdr3_length: 16
j_call: TRBJ1-6
d_call: TRBD1
v_call: TRBV6-5
cdr3_aa: CASSYSSTGWDSPLHF
cdr3_nt: TGTGCCAGCAGTTACTCCTCGACAGGGTGGGATTCACCCCTCCACTTT

clone_size: -
cdr3_length: 13
j_call: TRBJ1-2
d_call: -
v_call: TRBV3-1/TRBV3-2
cdr3_aa: CASSREVLGGYTF
cdr3_nt: TGTGCCAGCAGCCGAGAGGTTTTGGGTGGCTACACCTTC

clone_size: -
cdr3_length: 16
j_call: TRBJ2-3
d_call: TRBD1
v_call: TRBV3-1/TRBV3-2
cdr3_aa: CASSLGQASPRDTQYF
cdr3_nt: TGTGCCAGCAGCCTTGGACAGGCCTCCCCTAGGGATACGCAGTATTTT

clone_size: -
cdr3_length: 13
j_call: TRBJ2-7
d_call: -
v_call: TRBV10-3
cdr3_aa: CASGPGVINEQYF
cdr3_nt: TGTGCCTCGGGGCCGGGGGTTATCAACGAGCAGTACTTC

clone_size: -
cdr3_length: 15
j_call: TRBJ2-7
d_call: -
v_call: TRBV27
cdr3_aa: CASSLSFPGAHEQYF
cdr3_nt: TGTGCCAGCAGTTTATCTTTTCCCGGGGCCCACGAGCAGTACTTC

clone_size: once
cdr3_length: 13
j_call: TRBJ2-2
d_call: -
v_call: TRBV6-5
cdr3_aa: CASTPRAAGELFF
cdr3_nt: TGTGCCAGCACCCCGAGGGCCGCCGGGGAGCTGTTTTTT

clone_size: -
cdr3_length: 17
j_call: TRBJ1-6
d_call: -
v_call: TRBV27
cdr3_aa: CASSIIGGSSYNSPLHF
cdr3_nt: TGTGCCAGCAGTATCATCGGGGGAAGCTCCTATAATTCACCCCTCCACTTT

clone_size: -
cdr3_length: 14
j_call: TRBJ1-1
d_call: -
v_call: TRBV19
cdr3_aa: CASKSPGENTEAFF
cdr3_nt: TGTGCCAGTAAGTCCCCGGGTGAGAACACTGAAGCTTTCTTT

clone_size: once
cdr3_length: 15
j_call: TRBJ2-3
d_call: -
v_call: TRBV9
cdr3_aa: CASSVGLELTDTQYF
cdr3_nt: TGTGCCAGCAGCGTAGGGTTGGAATTAACAGATACGCAGTATTTT

clone_size: -
cdr3_length: 15
j_call: TRBJ1-2
d_call: -
v_call: TRBV9
cdr3_aa: CASSVQGVGNYGYTF
cdr3_nt: TGTGCCAGCAGCGTTCAGGGCGTGGGGAACTATGGCTACACCTTC

clone_size: -
cdr3_length: 14
j_call: TRBJ2-7
d_call: -
v_call: TRBV7-2
cdr3_aa: CASSFQGWSHEQYF
cdr3_nt: TGTGCCAGCAGCTTCCAGGGGTGGTCCCACGAGCAGTACTTC

clone_size: -
cdr3_length: 15
j_call: TRBJ1-2
d_call: TRBD1
v_call: TRBV10-3
cdr3_aa: CAISEPLDRAYGYTF
cdr3_nt: TGTGCCATCAGTGAGCCCTTGGACAGGGCGTATGGCTACACCTTC

clone_size: -
cdr3_length: 14
j_call: TRBJ2-1
d_call: TRBD2
v_call: TRBV6-5
cdr3_aa: CASRRLAGLNEQFF
cdr3_nt: TGTGCCAGCAGACGACTAGCGGGACTCAATGAGCAGTTCTTC

clone_size: -
cdr3_length: 11
j_call: TRBJ2-7
d_call: -
v_call: TRBV2
cdr3_aa: CASSGTYEQYF
cdr3_nt: TGTGCCAGCAGTGGAACCTACGAGCAGTACTTC

clone_size: -
cdr3_length: 13
j_call: TRBJ2-7
d_call: TRBD1
v_call: TRBV12-3/TRBV12-4
cdr3_aa: CASSRTGGYEQYF
cdr3_nt: TGTGCCAGCAGCAGGACAGGGGGGTACGAGCAGTACTTC

clone_size: -
cdr3_length: 14
j_call: TRBJ1-4
d_call: TRBD1
v_call: TRBV27
cdr3_aa: CASSLRQGSEKLFF
cdr3_nt: TGTGCCAGCAGTCTCCGACAGGGGTCTGAAAAACTGTTTTTT

clone_size: -
cdr3_length: 11
j_call: TRBJ1-1
d_call: TRBD1
v_call: TRBV30
cdr3_aa: CAWSVQGEAFF
cdr3_nt: TGTGCCTGGAGTGTACAGGGGGAAGCTTTCTTT

clone_size: -
cdr3_length: 12
j_call: TRBJ2-5
d_call: -
v_call: TRBV24-1
cdr3_aa: CATQVAGETQYF
cdr3_nt: TGTGCCACCCAAGTGGCGGGGGAGACCCAGTACTTC

clone_size: -
cdr3_length: 15
j_call: TRBJ2-3
d_call: TRBD1
v_call: TRBV30
cdr3_aa: CAWSANRGSADTQYF
cdr3_nt: TGTGCCTGGAGTGCAAACAGGGGTAGCGCAGATACGCAGTATTTT

clone_size: -
cdr3_length: 14
j_call: TRBJ1-5
d_call: TRBD1
v_call: TRBV13
cdr3_aa: CASSFTGGVQPQHF
cdr3_nt: TGTGCCAGCAGCTTTACAGGGGGCGTTCAGCCCCAGCATTTT

clone_size: -
cdr3_length: 14
j_call: TRBJ2-3
d_call: -
v_call: TRBV11-3
cdr3_aa: CASSPTPSTDTQYF
cdr3_nt: TGTGCCAGCAGCCCGACACCAAGCACAGATACGCAGTATTTT

clone_size: -
cdr3_length: 12
j_call: TRBJ2-7
d_call: -
v_call: TRBV5-1
cdr3_aa: CASSSTAYEQYF
cdr3_nt: TGCGCCAGCAGCTCGACAGCATACGAGCAGTACTTC

clone_size: -
cdr3_length: 14
j_call: TRBJ1-6
d_call: -
v_call: TRBV27
cdr3_aa: CATSQEGSNSPLHF
cdr3_nt: TGTGCCACATCACAGGAGGGTAGCAATTCACCCCTCCACTTT

clone_size: -
cdr3_length: 13
j_call: TRBJ2-2
d_call: TRBD2
v_call: TRBV11-3
cdr3_aa: CASSWTRTGELFF
cdr3_nt: TGTGCCAGCAGCTGGACTAGGACCGGGGAGCTGTTTTTT

clone_size: once
cdr3_length: 14
j_call: TRBJ2-7
d_call: TRBD2
v_call: TRBV7-2
cdr3_aa: CASRDGLAGAEQYF
cdr3_nt: TGTGCCAGCAGAGATGGGCTAGCGGGAGCCGAGCAGTACTTC

clone_size: -
cdr3_length: 13
j_call: TRBJ1-1
d_call: -
v_call: TRBV9
cdr3_aa: CASSPRTDTEAFF
cdr3_nt: TGTGCCAGCAGCCCCAGGACGGATACTGAAGCTTTCTTT

clone_size: -
cdr3_length: 16
j_call: TRBJ2-1
d_call: TRBD2
v_call: TRBV9
cdr3_aa: CASSVGRSGTRYEQFF
cdr3_nt: TGTGCCAGCAGCGTAGGACGGTCAGGGACTAGATATGAGCAGTTCTTC